One and the same sample provided the 14 T cell receptor beta chains below, sequenced in a study of shared clonotypes between healthy human individuals. Profiled with immunoSEQ multiplex PCR; TCRdb holds only in-frame clones, not every one. The profile shows around 2.5 million clones, over 85% of them singletons. The sequencing sample was made of naive CD4+ T cells from PBMCs. Subset defined: CD45RA+ positively selected. The receptors were gathered from a man aged 18-30 years in good health. Some clones in this sample may be carry-over from other donors' samples.

The rearrangement links TRBV18 to TRBJ1-5; perhaps TRBD1 as D (5 bases). There are 16 residues in the CDR3. CDR1 and CDR2 (germline): KGHSH, LQKENI. Trimming left V 6 bases short and J 4 bases short, with 19 bases between. In DNA, the CDR3 is TGTGCCAGCTCCCCCGCGTCGGCAGGGATTAATCAGCCCCAGCATTTT. Translation gives CASSPASAGINQPQHF.

The chain has TRBV27 and TRBJ1-3; D is perhaps TRBD1 (5 bases). Germline-derived CDR1 and CDR2 are MNHEY and SMNVEV (reference sequence). The CDR3 loop spans 17 amino acids. V lost 4 bases to trimming and J lost 1 base, with 17 bases between them. In nucleotides, the CDR3 is TGTGCCAGCAGTTCTCAGGGCCGGGCGCTGTCTGGAAACACCATATATTTT. Translating gives CASSSQGRALSGNTIYF.

This sequence joins TRBV15 and TRBJ2-7; the D call may be TRBD1 or TRBD2 (5 bases each). V was trimmed by 5 bases and J by 5 bases, leaving 19 bases between them. Looked up from germline, CDR1 is LNHNV and CDR2 is YYDKDF (reference sequence). This CDR3 spans 15 amino acids. The CDR3 bases are TGTGCCACCAGCTTCGGGGACCGACGGGGCGACGAGCAGTACTTC. Its protein product is CATSFGDRRGDEQYF.

The rearrangement uses TRBV23-1 and TRBJ2-7; D may be TRBD1 (6 bases). TRBV23-1 is an ORF, and what it does is uncertain. Between the trimmed V and J ends, which lost 2 bases and 3 bases, there was a span of 14 bases. This CDR3 has 15 amino acids. For the CDR3, the DNA is TGCGCCAGCAGTCAAGTGATTCAGGGGATCTACGAGCAGTACTTC. It translates to CASSQVIQGIYEQYF.

This chain links TRBV5-8 with TRBJ2-1, with 10 bases aligning to TRBD1. J gave up 9 bases and V 9 bases, and 12 bases lay outside the gene matches. Germline V gene sequence: CDR1 SGHTS, CDR2 YDEGEE. The CDR3 has 14 residues. CDR3: CAIWDRGWVGEQFF. CDR3 in DNA: TGTGCCATCTGGGACAGGGGATGGGTGGGTGAGCAGTTCTTC.

The rearrangement links TRBV27 to TRBJ2-2, with 9 bases aligning to TRBD2. This CDR3 comprises 15 residues. In germline, CDR1 is MNHEY, CDR2 SMNVEV (reference sequence). Losses at the gene ends were 6 bases for V and 1 base for J; bases not matched to a gene: 3. The CDR3 spells CASSQTSGNTGELFF. The DNA for the CDR3 is TGTGCCAGCAGCCAGACTAGCGGGAACACCGGGGAGCTGTTTTTT.

This sequence joins TRBV9 and TRBJ2-2; 7 bases agree with TRBD2. Trimming took 1 base from V and 7 from J; bases not matched to a gene: 10. Germline V gene data show CDR1 as SGDLS and CDR2 as YYNGEE. The CDR3 runs to 16 residues. The CDR3 loop reads CASSVSGAGAVGELFF. The CDR3, as DNA: TGTGCCAGCAGCGTAAGCGGGGCGGGAGCGGTCGGGGAGCTGTTTTTT.

The CDR3 spells CASSRGRAVNTIYF. CDR3 in DNA: TGTGCCAGCAGCCGAGGAAGGGCGGTAAACACCATATATTTT. V gene TRBV6-6 combines with J gene TRBJ1-3; D uncertain. Germline CDR1 and CDR2: MNHNY and SVGAGI (reference sequence). The ends were cut back, 6 bases at V and 6 bases at J, with 15 bases in the middle. The CDR3 extends over 14 amino acids.

The chain couples TRBV29-1 to TRBJ2-2; D is undetermined. Trimming removed 7 bases at V and 0 bases at J, with 15 bases between. This CDR3 spans 15 amino acids. Per germline, CDR1 SQVTM and CDR2 ANQGSEA. CDR3 region: CSAYGLVSNTGELFF. In DNA form, the CDR3 reads TGCAGCGCGTATGGCCTTGTGTCGAACACCGGGGAGCTGTTTTTT.

Comments on this clone: Other DNA sequences in the sample encode the same CDR3. The rearrangement links TRBV18 to TRBJ1-4; D is possibly TRBD1 (5 bases). This CDR3 has 14 residues. Germline V gene data show CDR1 as KGHSH and CDR2 as LQKENI. Trimming took off 3 bases at V and 2 bases at J, with 7 bases between the two ends. CDR3 bases: TGTGCCAGCTCACCCCGACAGACTAATGAAAAACTGTTTTTT. Translation gives CASSPRQTNEKLFF.

The rearrangement links TRBV7-9 to TRBJ2-7, with 10 bases fitting TRBD2. Germline V gene data show CDR1 as SEHNR and CDR2 as FQNEAQ (reference sequence). The V and J ends lost 3 bases and 8 bases, in that order; junction bases with no gene match: 7. This CDR3 comprises 14 residues. The CDR3 region has the DNA TGTGCCAGCAGCTTCGGGACTAGCGAGCAAAAGCAGTACTTC. The encoded protein is CASSFGTSEQKQYF.

The count of this clone is one. This chain connects TRBV6-5 to TRBJ2-7, with 9 bases identical to TRBD1. The CDR3 is 14 residues long. The ends lost 6 bases at V and 4 bases at J; junction bases unmatched: 7. Germline V CDR1 and CDR2: MNHEY, SVGAGI. CDR3 in DNA: TGTGCCAGCAGGCCGGGACAGGGCCAATACGAGCAGTACTTC. Its protein product is CASRPGQGQYEQYF.

This clone was observed a handful of times. V and J are TRBV19 and TRBJ1-5; no firm D call. The length of the CDR3 is 13 residues. Germline loops: CDR1 LNHDA, CDR2 SQIVND (reference sequence). Trimming pared 5 bases from V and 3 bases from J, leaving 8 bases between. CDR3 amino acids: CASSGEINQPQHF. The DNA for the CDR3 is TGTGCCAGTAGTGGAGAGATCAATCAGCCCCAGCATTTT. Variable domain in full (rest from reference TRBV19 and TRBJ1-5): DGGITQSPKYLFRKEGQNVTLSCEQNLNHDAMYWYRQDPGQGLRLIYYSQIVNDFQKGDIAEGYSVSREKKESFPLTVTSAQKNPTAFYLCASSGEINQPQHFGDGTRLSIL.

This chain joins TRBV2 and TRBJ2-5; 12 bases fit TRBD2. V trimming: 7 bases; J trimming: 5 bases; junction bases outside the gene matches: 8. This CDR3 is 15 amino acids long. Germline CDR1 SNHLY, CDR2 FYNNEI. CDR3 sequence reads: CASMTSGSPQETQYF. Here the CDR3 DNA reads TGTGCCAGCATGACTAGCGGGAGCCCCCAGGAGACCCAGTACTTC. Full variable domain (rest looked up from reference TRBV2 and TRBJ2-5): EPEVTQTPSHQVTQMGQEVILRCVPISNHLYFYWYRQILGQKVEFLVSFYNNEISEKSEIFDDQFSVERPDGSNFTLKIRSTKLEDSAMYFCASMTSGSPQETQYFGPGTRLLVL.